The 27 T cell receptor beta chains reported below all come from one sample, sequenced in a study of shared clonotypes between healthy human individuals. Method: immunoSEQ multiplex PCR; TCRdb's copy keeps in-frame clones and lacks some. The data contain roughly 2.5 million clones, around 94% of them singletons. Sequenced input: naive CD4+ T cells sorted from blood. Sample subset: CD45RA+ positively selected. The receptors stem from a man aged 18 to 35 in good health.

This clone was seen a single time. The rearrangement joins TRBV5-6 to TRBJ2-7; TRBD2 is a possible D gene (6 bases). V lost 5 bases and J 1 base, leaving 13 bases between the germline ends. Germline-derived CDR1 and CDR2 are SGHDT and YYEEEE. The CDR3 is made up of 14 amino acids. CDR3 sequence: CASSRERQSYEQYF. In nucleotides, the CDR3 is TGTGCCAGCAGTCGGGAGAGGCAGTCCTACGAGCAGTACTTC.

V and J are TRBV27 and TRBJ1-5; D call uncertain. This CDR3 has 12 residues. V lost 4 bases to trimming and J lost 11 bases, with 12 bases between them. The germline V gene has CDR1 MNHEY and CDR2 SMNVEV (reference sequence). For the CDR3, the DNA is TGTGCCAGCAGTTCCGCTGGTCGGTCCCAGCATTTT. Amino acids: CASSSAGRSQHF.

The chain links TRBV6-6 to TRBJ1-2; 7 bases agree with TRBD1. After removal of 8 bases from V and 5 bases from J, the junction contained 2 bases not matched to a gene. Germline values: CDR1 MNHNY, CDR2 SVGAGI (reference sequence). The CDR3 is 11 residues long. The CDR3 DNA reads as TGTGCCAGCTCGACAGGGTATGGCTACACCTTC. Translation gives CASSTGYGYTF.

V and J are TRBV11-2 and TRBJ1-4, with 9 nucleotides matching TRBD1. Germline V gene sequence: CDR1 SGHAT, CDR2 FQNNGV. There are 15 residues in the CDR3. The V gene end was trimmed by 3 bases and the J gene end by 8 bases; junction bases not matched to a gene: 7. The CDR3 sequence is CASSFTGGFGEKLFF. The CDR3 bases are TGTGCCAGCAGCTTTACAGGGGGCTTCGGAGAAAAACTGTTTTTT.

This chain uses TRBV11-2 with TRBJ1-5; the D gene is possibly TRBD1 (6 bases). The germline CDR1 and CDR2 sequences are SGHAT and FQNNGV. The V and J ends lost 1 base and 4 bases respectively, with 14 bases between them. CDR3 length: 16 residues. The CDR3 nucleotides are TGTGCCAGCAGCTTAGGGGGCGGGGGGCCGAATCAGCCCCAGCATTTT. Its protein is CASSLGGGGPNQPQHF.

The gene calls are TRBV6-5 and TRBJ2-7; TRBD1 agrees at 10 bases. From germline, CDR1 is MNHEY and CDR2 SVGAGI. The V and J ends lost 6 bases and 2 bases, in that order; junction bases with no gene match: 4. The CDR3 totals 14 residues. CDR3 protein: CASRTGGSTYEQYF. Written as DNA, the CDR3 is TGTGCCAGCAGGACAGGGGGCTCGACCTACGAGCAGTACTTC.

The chain links TRBV15 to TRBJ1-5; D is uncertain. V gave up 0 bases and J gave up 0 bases, with 6 bases separating them. There are 15 residues in the CDR3. Germline V CDR1 and CDR2: LNHNV, YYDKDF (reference sequence). This CDR3 is CATSRDRSSNQPQHF. CDR3 sequence (DNA): TGTGCCACCAGCAGAGATAGAAGTAGCAATCAGCCCCAGCATTTT.

This chain links TRBV7-6 with TRBJ2-2, with D perhaps TRBD2 (7 bases). CDR3 length: 15 residues. Germline V CDR1 and CDR2: SGHVS, FNYEAQ. Trimming removed 1 base from V and 4 bases from J, with 10 bases in between. The CDR3 reads CASSLGGGVTGELFF. The CDR3 nucleotides read TGTGCCAGCAGCTTAGGAGGGGGGGTCACCGGGGAGCTGTTTTTT. The whole variable domain, filled in from reference TRBV7-6 and TRBJ2-2, reads GAGVSQSPRYKVTKRGQDVALRCDPISGHVSLYWYRQALGQGPEFLTYFNYEAQQDKSGLPNDRFSAERPEGSISTLTIQRTEQRDSAMYRCASSLGGGVTGELFFGEGSRLTVL.

V gene TRBV7-8 combines with J gene TRBJ2-2; 7 positions match TRBD2. Germline CDR1 and CDR2: SGHVS and FQNEAQ. Trimming removed 1 base from V and 7 bases from J; junction bases left unmatched: 6. CDR3 length: 15 amino acids. CDR3 region: CASSLVSGAVGELFF. As DNA, the CDR3 is TGTGCCAGCAGCTTAGTCAGCGGGGCGGTCGGGGAGCTGTTTTTT.

The chain couples TRBV7-2 to TRBJ2-2, with 14 bases matching TRBD2. The V gene end was trimmed by 2 bases and the J gene end by 0 bases; junction bases not matched to a gene: 2. This CDR3 has 18 amino acids. The germline V gene has CDR1 SGHTA and CDR2 FQGNSA. CDR3 bases: TGTGCCAGCAGCTTAAGACTAGCGGGAGGGCCGAACACCGGGGAGCTGTTTTTT. This gives the protein CASSLRLAGGPNTGELFF.

The chain recombines TRBV6-5 with TRBJ2-6, with a weak D call TRBD2 (5 bases). The CDR3 contains 14 residues. Germline values: CDR1 MNHEY, CDR2 SVGAGI. With 7 bases removed from V and 4 bases from J, the gap between germline ends came to 11 bases. The CDR3 here is CASKEEGGANVLTF. In DNA form, the CDR3 reads TGTGCCAGCAAGGAAGAGGGCGGGGCCAACGTCCTGACTTTC.

In the case of this clone: The germline gene is not matched at one end of the junction; a read error may be the cause. The chain couples TRBV19 to TRBJ2-5; D gene unclear. The CDR3 spans 10 residues. Per the germline V gene, CDR1 is LNHDA and CDR2 is SQIVND (reference sequence). The CDR3 nucleotides are TGTGCCACCTATCAAGGGACCCAGTACTTC. Encoded protein: CATYQGTQYF.

The chain joins TRBV7-9 to TRBJ2-1; TRBD2 aligns across 10 bases. The CDR3 runs to 18 residues. Germline CDR1 reads SEHNR; CDR2 reads FQNEAQ (reference sequence). V shed 1 base, J shed 5 bases, and the junction held 11 bases outside the gene matches. The CDR3 nucleotides read TGTGCCAGCAGCTTAGGGCGGCTAGCGGGAGATTGGCACAATGAGCAGTTCTTC. Residues: CASSLGRLAGDWHNEQFF.

The chain recombines TRBV27 with TRBJ1-1; no reliable D call. The germline gives CDR1 MNHEY, CDR2 SMNVEV (reference sequence). The CDR3 consists of 14 residues. Trimming pared 3 bases from V and 0 bases from J, leaving 8 bases between. DNA of the CDR3: TGTGCCAGCAGTTTTCTTGGGGTGAACACTGAAGCTTTCTTT. It codes for CASSFLGVNTEAFF.

V gene TRBV6-1 combines with J gene TRBJ1-5; D call uncertain. Germline assignment: CDR1 MNHNS and CDR2 SASEGT. Trimming removed 2 bases from V and 0 bases from J, with 8 bases in between. This CDR3 comprises 15 residues. The CDR3 DNA reads TGTGCCAGCAGTGAACGGTGGGTTAGCAATCAGCCCCAGCATTTT. This sequence encodes CASSERWVSNQPQHF.

This chain uses TRBV19 with TRBJ1-6; 8 nucleotides match TRBD1. The CDR3 spans 15 residues. V lost 5 bases and J lost 5; bases outside the gene matches: 5. Germline V gives CDR1 LNHDA, CDR2 SQIVND (reference sequence). For the CDR3, the DNA is TGTGCCAGTAGTGACAGGGGATCGAATAATTCACCCCTCCACTTT. The encoded protein is CASSDRGSNNSPLHF.

The CDR3 DNA reads as TGTGCCAGCAGCCCGGGACTAGTCTACGAGCAGTACTTC. Its protein is CASSPGLVYEQYF. This chain joins TRBV2 and TRBJ2-7; 8 positions match TRBD2. Germline V CDR1 and CDR2: SNHLY, FYNNEI. J gave up 3 bases and V 6 bases, and 4 bases lay outside the gene matches. The CDR3 contains 13 residues.

The rearrangement uses TRBV7-2 and TRBJ2-1, with 8 bases aligning to TRBD2. The J segment lost 6 bases and the V segment lost 3 bases, leaving 4 bases of the junction unmatched. This CDR3 has 14 residues. Germline CDR1 is SGHTA and CDR2 is FQGNSA. In nucleotides, the CDR3 is TGTGCCAGCAGCTTCCGGGAGGGAGGCAATGAGCAGTTCTTC. It specifies CASSFREGGNEQFF.

This clone was recorded once. The gene calls are TRBV10-3 and TRBJ1-1; D possibly corresponds to TRBD1 (5 bases). The CDR3 runs 13 residues. CDR1 is ENHRY, CDR2 SYGVKD, per germline. V was pared by 11 bases and J by 0 bases, with 13 bases between. CDR3 bases: TGTGCCGGACGGGGGTCCTTGAACACTGAAGCTTTCTTT. It yields the protein CAGRGSLNTEAFF.

This clone was found once. The rearrangement links TRBV5-4 to TRBJ2-3; TRBD1 agrees at 9 bases. The germline V gene encodes CDR1 SGHNT and CDR2 YYREEE (reference sequence). The junction had 15 bases not matched to a gene; V was cut back by 0 bases and J by 4 bases. The CDR3 totals 19 residues. The DNA of the CDR3 is TGTGCCAGCAGCTTGGCCACCCGGGCAGGGACAGGGTCTGCAGATACGCAGTATTTT. It yields the protein CASSLATRAGTGSADTQYF.

The genes are TRBV7-9 and TRBJ1-3; D call uncertain. Germline values: CDR1 SEHNR, CDR2 FQNEAQ (reference sequence). The CDR3 spans 13 residues. V shed 3 bases and J shed 8 bases, with 11 bases lying between them. The CDR3 nucleotides are TGTGCCAGCAGCTTCTATGTAGTAGACACCATATATTTT. Translating it yields CASSFYVVDTIYF.

This clone was observed a single time. The chain joins TRBV5-6 to TRBJ2-3; 10 bases fit TRBD2. Germline V CDR1 and CDR2: SGHDT, YYEEEE. The J segment lost 2 bases and the V segment lost 1 base, leaving 7 bases of the junction unmatched. This CDR3 spans 17 amino acids. The CDR3 sequence is CASSLTSGNIATDTQYF. CDR3 sequence (DNA): TGTGCCAGCAGCTTGACTAGCGGGAATATTGCCACAGATACGCAGTATTTT.

V gene TRBV19 combines with J gene TRBJ1-2; no definite D call. Trimming shortened V by 1 base and J by 1 base, and 10 bases separated the two germline ends. There are 15 residues in the CDR3. Germline V gene sequence: CDR1 LNHDA, CDR2 SQIVND (reference sequence). The CDR3, as DNA: TGTGCCAGTAGTATAGGCGGATCTGGTAACTATGGCTACACCTTC. Amino acid sequence: CASSIGGSGNYGYTF.

Details on this clone: The sample contains more than one DNA sequence encoding this CDR3. The chain joins TRBV2 to TRBJ2-2; TRBD1 matches at 9 bases. Germline loops: CDR1 SNHLY, CDR2 FYNNEI. This CDR3 region has 15 residues. The junction had 4 bases not matched to a gene; V was cut back by 6 bases and J by 2 bases. Here the CDR3 DNA reads TGTGCCAGCAGGGGGACAGGGAGAAACACCGGGGAGCTGTTTTTT. Translated: CASRGTGRNTGELFF.

The chain has TRBV29-1 and TRBJ2-3; D not resolved. V shed 6 bases and J shed 0 bases, with 13 bases lying between them. This CDR3 is built from 14 residues. CDR1 is SQVTM, CDR2 ANQGSEA, per germline. This CDR3 reads CSVKGGGSTDTQYF. Written as DNA, the CDR3 is TGCAGCGTCAAAGGCGGCGGAAGCACAGATACGCAGTATTTT.

The gene calls are TRBV4-3 and TRBJ1-6; possibly TRBD1 for D (6 bases). V lost 1 base and J 11 bases, leaving 12 bases between the germline ends. Germline CDR1 LGHNA, CDR2 YSLEER. The CDR3 is 14 residues long. The CDR3 region is CASSQGNRDAPLHF. The DNA of the CDR3 is TGCGCCAGCAGCCAAGGAAACAGGGACGCACCCCTCCACTTT.

The rearrangement links TRBV7-9 to TRBJ1-2; 7 nucleotides agree with TRBD1. The CDR3 is 14 amino acids. The V segment lost 8 bases and the J segment 6 bases; nucleotides outside the gene matches: 12. CDR1 is SEHNR and CDR2 is FQNEAQ in the germline V gene (reference sequence). CDR3 bases: TGTGCCAGCCGCCGGAAAGGGGGCGCGAATGGCTACACCTTC. Residues: CASRRKGGANGYTF. Full variable domain (remainder filled in from reference TRBV7-9 and TRBJ1-2): DTGVSQNPRHKITKRGQNVTFRCDPISEHNRLYWYRQTLGQGPEFLTYFQNEAQLEKSRLLSDRFSAERPKGSFSTLEIQRTEQGDSAMYLCASRRKGGANGYTFGSGTRLTVV.